Listed below are T cell receptor beta chains from one sample, sequenced in a study of cytomegalovirus exposure and HLA in healthy donors. Data came from immunoSEQ multiplex PCR; TCRdb stores just in-frame clones and leaves some out. The sample includes roughly 150,000 clones, around four fifths of them seen just once. The material sequenced was PBMCs. These receptors all stem from a young woman in good health and CMV-seronegative. CDR3s include the opening cysteine and the closing phenylalanine or tryptophan. Fields, in order: V gene, J gene, D gene, clone size, CDR3 protein, CDR3 DNA. A D gene is named only where the DNA matches it firmly. Clone size is stated in some rows and not others, as once, few, many or a class when expanded.

TRBV6-5	TRBJ1-5	-	-	CASSPSGGDQPQHF	TGTGCCAGCAGTCCGTCGGGTGGAGATCAGCCCCAGCATTTT
TRBV27	TRBJ2-2	-	-	CASSSLGGSGELFF	TGTGCCAGCAGTTCCCTGGGGGGATCCGGGGAGCTGTTTTTT
TRBV28	TRBJ1-2	-	-	CASSLMRGDYGYTF	TGTGCCAGCAGTTTGATGCGAGGAGACTATGGCTACACCTTC
TRBV5-4	TRBJ2-3	TRBD2	-	CASSQLGGAGDTQYF	TGTGCCAGCAGTCAACTCGGGGGGGCGGGAGATACGCAGTATTTT
TRBV6-5	TRBJ1-2	-	-	CASSGQAVGYGYTF	TGTGCCAGCAGTGGTCAGGCCGTGGGCTATGGCTACACCTTC
TRBV9	TRBJ1-2	-	-	CASSVSDSNYGYTF	TGTGCCAGCAGCGTGTCGGACTCAAACTATGGCTACACCTTC
TRBV2	TRBJ1-1	-	-	CASSESLTGDIGTEAFF	TGTGCCAGCAGTGAATCTCTGACAGGCGACATTGGCACTGAAGCTTTCTTT
TRBV28	TRBJ1-2	-	-	CASSWGGSNYGYTF	TGTGCCAGCAGTTGGGGAGGATCTAACTATGGCTACACCTTC
TRBV5-1	TRBJ2-7	-	-	CASSLAGSSYEQYF	TGCGCCAGCAGCTTGGCAGGCAGTTCCTACGAGCAGTACTTC
TRBV9	TRBJ2-5	TRBD2	-	CASSLRLAGALETQYF	TGTGCCAGCAGCCTTCGTCTAGCGGGGGCTTTGGAGACCCAGTACTTC
TRBV12-5	TRBJ2-7	-	-	CASGLTGYEQYF	TGTGCTAGTGGTTTGACAGGGTACGAGCAGTACTTC
TRBV5-1	TRBJ2-3	-	-	CASREPAGGLDTQYF	TGCGCCAGCAGAGAACCGGCAGGGGGGTTGGATACGCAGTATTTT
TRBV5-4	TRBJ1-1	TRBD1	once	CASSPDRVGAFF	TGTGCCAGCAGCCCGGACAGGGTAGGAGCTTTCTTT
TRBV6-4	TRBJ1-5	-	-	CASSAETGGNQPQHF	TGTGCCAGCAGTGCCGAGACTGGAGGCAATCAGCCCCAGCATTTT
TRBV28	TRBJ1-3	-	-	CASSLPRTEGNTIYF	TGTGCCAGCAGTTTACCCCGGACAGAAGGAAACACCATATATTTT
TRBV5-4	TRBJ1-1	-	-	CASSLRGTLNTEAFF	TGTGCCAGCAGCTTGCGGGGTACTCTGAACACTGAAGCTTTCTTT
TRBV19	TRBJ2-2	-	-	CASSIVHMNTGELFF	TGTGCCAGTAGTATTGTACACATGAACACCGGGGAGCTGTTTTTT
TRBV5-1	TRBJ2-5	-	-	CASSFADVAGVQETQYF	TGCGCCAGCAGCTTCGCCGACGTAGCAGGGGTCCAAGAGACCCAGTACTTC
TRBV9	TRBJ1-1	-	few	CASSVLGTSEAFF	TGTGCCAGCAGCGTGCTTGGGACTTCAGAAGCTTTCTTT
TRBV4-1	TRBJ2-5	TRBD1	-	CASSQTMTGGEEETQYF	TGCGCCAGCAGCCAAACGATGACAGGGGGTGAAGAAGAGACCCAGTACTTC
TRBV7-9	TRBJ2-3	-	once	CASSSPLKTRSDTQYF	TGTGCCAGCAGCTCACCCCTCAAGACTCGCTCGGATACGCAGTATTTT
TRBV11-2	TRBJ2-1	TRBD2	-	CASSRRTSGFVGSNEQFF	TGTGCCAGCAGCCGTAGGACTAGCGGGTTCGTCGGGTCCAATGAGCAGTTCTTC
TRBV5-1	TRBJ1-6	-	-	CASSNQGRSPLHF	TGCGCCAGCAGTAACCAGGGTCGTTCACCCCTCCACTTT
TRBV4-1	TRBJ1-6	-	-	CASSQVARIYSYNSPLHF	TGCGCCAGCAGCCAAGTAGCCCGGATCTACTCCTATAATTCACCCCTCCACTTT
TRBV9	TRBJ2-1	-	-	CASSGEGNEQFF	TGTGCCAGCAGCGGCGAGGGCAATGAGCAGTTCTTC
TRBV19	TRBJ1-2	-	-	CASSIGGDNYGYTF	TGTGCCAGTAGTATTGGGGGGGATAACTATGGCTACACCTTC
TRBV4-1	TRBJ2-3	-	-	CASSQDLTGVTDTQYF	TGCGCCAGCAGCCAAGATCTGACGGGGGTTACAGATACGCAGTATTTT
TRBV10-2	TRBJ2-1	-	-	CASSEPKSSYNEQFF	TGCGCCAGCAGTGAACCGAAGAGCTCCTACAATGAGCAGTTCTTC
TRBV6-1	TRBJ2-2	-	-	CASSGRRANTGELFF	TGTGCCAGCAGTGGCAGGCGCGCGAACACCGGGGAGCTGTTTTTT
TRBV6-6	TRBJ1-2	TRBD1	once	CASSSGGNAYGYTF	TGTGCCAGCAGTTCAGGGGGTAATGCCTATGGCTACACCTTC
TRBV29-1	TRBJ1-1	TRBD1	once	CSVAGQGDSAEAFF	TGCAGCGTTGCGGGACAGGGGGATTCGGCTGAAGCTTTCTTT
TRBV5-1	TRBJ2-1	-	-	CASSLRTVQSYNEQFF	TGCGCCAGCAGCTTACGGACAGTTCAATCCTACAATGAGCAGTTCTTC
TRBV6-5	TRBJ2-2	-	-	CASRWQRNTGELFF	TGTGCCAGCAGGTGGCAGCGGAACACCGGGGAGCTGTTTTTT
TRBV2	TRBJ1-2	TRBD1	-	CASSEWTGRNYGYTF	TGTGCCAGCAGTGAATGGACAGGGAGGAACTATGGCTACACCTTC
TRBV28	TRBJ1-5	-	-	CASRGLGDTRRSNQPQHF	TGTGCCAGCAGGGGACTAGGGGATACTAGGAGGAGCAATCAGCCCCAGCATTTT
TRBV5-1	TRBJ2-7	TRBD1	-	CASSSQGTAYYEQYF	TGCGCCAGCAGCTCTCAGGGGACAGCCTACTACGAGCAGTACTTC
TRBV5-6	TRBJ1-6	-	-	CASSRGSYNSPLHF	TGTGCCAGTAGTCGGGGGTCTTATAATTCACCCCTCCACTTT
TRBV7-2	TRBJ2-5	TRBD2	few	CASSSGLAAQETQYF	TGTGCCAGCAGCTCGGGACTAGCGGCCCAAGAGACCCAGTACTTC
TRBV11-3	TRBJ1-2	TRBD1	-	CARPGTAFNYGYTF	TGTGCCCGTCCCGGGACAGCGTTTAACTATGGCTACACCTTC
TRBV29-1	TRBJ2-2	-	few	CSGGNTGELFF	TGCAGCGGCGGGAACACCGGGGAGCTGTTTTTT
TRBV4-2	TRBJ2-6	-	-	CASRTIGANVLTF	TGTGCCAGCAGGACTATTGGGGCCAACGTCCTGACTTTC
TRBV29-1	TRBJ1-4	TRBD1	few	CSVRVRGTTNEKLFF	TGCAGCGTTAGAGTCAGGGGGACAACTAATGAAAAACTGTTTTTT
TRBV12-2	TRBJ2-1	-	once	CASRLVSLAGGNEQFF	TGTGCAAGTCGCTTAGTTTCACTAGCGGGGGGAAATGAGCAGTTCTTC
TRBV7-6	TRBJ2-2	-	-	CASSLVWGGSRTGELFF	TGTGCCAGCAGCTTAGTTTGGGGGGGCAGCCGCACCGGGGAGCTGTTTTTT
TRBV28	TRBJ2-5	-	-	CASSTNYRRETQYF	TGTGCCAGCAGTACCAACTACCGGCGAGAGACCCAGTACTTC
TRBV28	TRBJ2-2	TRBD1	-	CASSQSMTDRVAGELFF	TGTGCCAGCAGTCAATCCATGACAGACAGGGTAGCCGGGGAGCTGTTTTTT